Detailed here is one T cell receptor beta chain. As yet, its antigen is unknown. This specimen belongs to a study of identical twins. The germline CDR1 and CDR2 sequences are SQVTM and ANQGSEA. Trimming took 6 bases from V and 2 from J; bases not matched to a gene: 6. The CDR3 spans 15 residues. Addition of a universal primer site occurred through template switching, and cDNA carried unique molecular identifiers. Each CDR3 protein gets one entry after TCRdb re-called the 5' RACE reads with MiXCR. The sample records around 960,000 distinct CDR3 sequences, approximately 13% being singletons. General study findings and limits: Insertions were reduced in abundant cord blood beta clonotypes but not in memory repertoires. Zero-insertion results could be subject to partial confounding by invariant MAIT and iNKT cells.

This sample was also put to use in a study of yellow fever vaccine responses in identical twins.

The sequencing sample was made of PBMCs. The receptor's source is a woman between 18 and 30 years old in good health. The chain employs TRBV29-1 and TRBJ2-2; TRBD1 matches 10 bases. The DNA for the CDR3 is TGCAGCGTAGACGGGACAGGGGTTAACACCGGGGAGCTGTTTTTT. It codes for CSVDGTGVNTGELFF.